Each of the 25 T cell receptor beta chains below was sequenced from the same sample in a study of T cells after yellow fever vaccination. TCRdb processed the 5' RACE reads anew with MiXCR; each CDR3 protein has one entry. The table records 300,000 to 400,000 distinct CDR3 sequences, 8.7% of them present only once. Material: PBMCs, obtained on the day of the first yellow fever vaccination. The origin of the receptors is a young man who received the YFV17D yellow fever vaccine.

This clonotype was counted a few times. The chain links TRBV20-1 to TRBJ2-2, with a weak D call TRBD2 (6 bases). Germline assignment: CDR1 DFQATT and CDR2 SNEGSKA (reference sequence). V lost 5 bases and J lost 2, with 9 bases in between. This CDR3 spans 13 amino acids. CDR3 sequence: CSAGGLNTGELFF. As DNA, the CDR3 is TGCAGTGCTGGGGGACTCAACACCGGGGAGCTGTTTTTT.

The chain joins TRBV7-2 to TRBJ1-2; D unresolved. The CDR3 contains 16 residues. From germline, CDR1 is SGHTA and CDR2 FQGNSA. With 5 bases removed from V and 2 bases from J, the gap between germline ends came to 18 bases. CDR3 in DNA: TGTGCCAGCAGCCCGCCTAGGGTCGTTGGCAACTATGGCTACACCTTC. Translated, it gives CASSPPRVVGNYGYTF.

This clonotype was detected only a few times. The chain employs TRBV11-2 and TRBJ1-1; D is possibly TRBD1 (6 bases). The CDR3 spans 11 residues. Trimming left V 8 bases short and J 8 bases short, with 12 bases between. Germline CDR1 and CDR2: SGHAT and FQNNGV. This chain's CDR3 is CASVFDREAFF. CDR3 DNA sequence: TGTGCCAGCGTCTTTGACAGGGAAGCTTTCTTT.

This clonotype was counted only a few times. For the CDR3, the DNA is TGTGCCAGCAGCAGTCTAGCGGGGGTTATAGAGCAGTTCTTC. Protein product: CASSSLAGVIEQFF. The J gene is TRBJ2-1, the V gene TRBV5-4; 10 bases line up with TRBD2. The length of the CDR3 is 14 residues. Germline trimming cut 4 bases from V and 10 bases from J; bases unmatched to any gene: 8. Germline V lookup: CDR1 SGHNT, CDR2 YYREEE (reference sequence). Complete variable domain (other parts from reference TRBV5-4 and TRBJ2-1): ETGVTQSPTHLIKTRGQQVTLRCSSQSGHNTVSWYQQALGQGPQFIFQYYREEENGRGNFPPRFSGLQFPNYSSELNVNALELDDSALYLCASSSLAGVIEQFFGPGTRLTVL.

Concerning this clonotype: The junction and the germline gene differ at one end; a read error may be behind it. The genes are TRBV7-7 and TRBJ2-1, with unresolved D. Germline loops: CDR1 SSHAT, CDR2 FNYEAQ (reference sequence). The CDR3 is 15 residues long. The DNA of the CDR3 is TGTGCTAGCAGCTTAGACCGGACGAAGTACAATGAGCAGTTCTTC. It specifies CASSLDRTKYNEQFF. The variable domain in full, with the rest retrieved from reference TRBV7-7 and TRBJ2-1, is GAGVSQSPRYKVTKRGQDVTLRCDPISSHATLYWYQQALGQGPEFLTYFNYEAQPDKSGLPSDRFSAERPEGSISTLTIQRTEQRDSAMYRCASSLDRTKYNEQFFGPGTRLTVL.

The chain carries TRBV14 and TRBJ2-3; unclear D gene. This CDR3 has 14 amino acids. Per germline, CDR1 SGHDN and CDR2 FVKESK. The V end lost 3 bases, the J end lost 4 bases, and 11 bases lay between the germline ends. The CDR3 here is CASSQRLFPDTQYF. CDR3 DNA sequence: TGTGCCAGCAGCCAGCGACTTTTCCCAGATACGCAGTATTTT.

This clonotype has just a few counts. The gene calls are TRBV5-1 and TRBJ1-4; 7 bases are a match to TRBD1. The CDR3 sequence is 14 residues long. Trimming took 3 bases from V and 8 from J; bases not matched to a gene: 7. Looked up from germline, CDR1 is SGHRS and CDR2 is YFSETQ. The CDR3 sequence is CASSSGQPSEKLFF. The CDR3 DNA sequence: TGCGCCAGCAGCTCGGGACAGCCCTCGGAAAAACTGTTTTTT.

This clonotype has just a few counts. The chain uses TRBV4-1 and TRBJ1-6, with a weak D call TRBD1 (5 bases). The CDR3 is made up of 16 amino acids. V dropped 4 bases and J dropped 1 base, with 11 bases sitting between them. Germline lookup yields CDR1 MGHRA and CDR2 YSYEKL. CDR3 coding DNA: TGCGCCAGCAGCCTAGGGGAGGGATCCTATAATTCACCCCTCCACTTT. It specifies CASSLGEGSYNSPLHF.

Ten or more counts support this clonotype. V and J are TRBV5-1 and TRBJ2-7; TRBD1 agrees at 7 bases. Germline V gives CDR1 SGHRS, CDR2 YFSETQ. This CDR3 has 13 residues. The V and J ends lost 4 bases and 4 bases, in that order; junction bases with no gene match: 5. CDR3 region: CASSPDRAYEQYV. CDR3 sequence (DNA): TGCGCCAGCAGCCCCGACAGGGCATACGAGCAGTACGTC.

This clonotype was detected only a few times. This chain connects TRBV5-1 to TRBJ1-1; D gene unclear. The ends were cut back, 1 base at V and 7 bases at J, with 11 bases in the middle. This CDR3 has 13 amino acids. Germline V gene data show CDR1 as SGHRS and CDR2 as YFSETQ. Here the CDR3 reads CASSLSPFGEAFF. CDR3 bases: TGCGCCAGCAGCTTGAGCCCTTTCGGTGAAGCTTTCTTT. Full variable domain (rest looked up from reference TRBV5-1 and TRBJ1-1): KAGVTQTPRYLIKTRGQQVTLSCSPISGHRSVSWYQQTPGQGLQFLFEYFSETQRNKGNFPGRFSGRQFSNSRSEMNVSTLELGDSALYLCASSLSPFGEAFFGQGTRLTVV.

This clonotype has a handful of counts. This rearrangement joins TRBV7-2 to TRBJ2-1; possible D gene TRBD1, 7 bases. CDR1 and CDR2 from the germline V gene are SGHTA and FQGNSA. Trimming removed 4 bases from V and 1 base from J, with 17 bases in between. The CDR3 has 17 residues. The CDR3 protein is CASSYRDQGGSYNEQFF. CDR3 DNA sequence: TGTGCCAGCAGCTATAGGGACCAGGGGGGATCCTACAATGAGCAGTTCTTC.

This clonotype has a count of ten or more. The rearrangement joins TRBV4-3 to TRBJ2-7; D not resolved. Trimming removed 0 bases at V and 0 bases at J, with 6 bases between. Germline V lookup: CDR1 LGHNA, CDR2 YSLEER. CDR3 length equals 14 residues. In DNA form, the CDR3 reads TGCGCCAGCAGCCAAGACAGGAGCTCCTACGAGCAGTACTTC. Amino acid sequence: CASSQDRSSYEQYF.

This chain joins TRBV18 and TRBJ1-2, with D hard to call. Germline CDR1 reads KGHSH; CDR2 reads LQKENI. This CDR3 spans 15 amino acids. Trimming took 0 bases from V and 8 from J, leaving 16 bases between them. CDR3 DNA: TGTGCCAGCTCACCACCGAGCGAAAAGGTTAAGGGCTACACCTTC. As protein: CASSPPSEKVKGYTF.

The V and J genes are TRBV5-6 and TRBJ1-3, with D hard to call. Germline V lookup: CDR1 SGHDT, CDR2 YYEEEE. This CDR3 has 16 amino acids. V lost 0 bases, J lost 0 bases, and 10 bases lay in between. The CDR3 nucleotides are TGTGCCAGCAGCTTGGGGCGGATACGCTCTGGAAACACCATATATTTT. Its translation: CASSLGRIRSGNTIYF.

This clonotype was found many times. The rearrangement joins TRBV10-3 to TRBJ2-7; TRBD1 matches 8 bases. CDR1 is ENHRY, CDR2 SYGVKD, per germline. The CDR3 totals 10 residues. V dropped 8 bases and J dropped 6; count of bases not matched to a gene: 0. CDR3 sequence (DNA): TGTGCCATCGGGACAGGCGAGCAGTACGTC. Its protein product is CAIGTGEQYV.

This clonotype was seen only a few times. This chain uses TRBV12-3 or TRBV12-4 with TRBJ1-6; tentative D call: TRBD1 (5 bases). Trimming cost V 6 bases and J 7 bases, with 16 bases left between them. This CDR3 region has 15 residues. CDR3 coding DNA: TGTGCCAGCAGCCCTGGGGGGTCGGTGAATTCACCCCTCCACTTT. Translation gives CASSPGGSVNSPLHF.

The sample holds a few counts of this clonotype. The V gene is TRBV7-9, the J gene TRBJ2-1; TRBD1 might be the D (6 bases). This CDR3 spans 16 amino acids. V was clipped by 8 bases and J by 6 bases, with 23 bases between them. Germline V CDR1 and CDR2: SEHNR, FQNEAQ (reference sequence). The DNA of the CDR3 is TGTGCCAGCTTCATCGCTACAGGGAAATTTCGCAATGAGCAGTTCTTC. This codes for CASFIATGKFRNEQFF.

J is TRBJ2-3 and V is TRBV5-1; a weak D match, TRBD2 (5 bases). Trimming took 5 bases from V and 2 from J, leaving 9 bases between them. The CDR3 is 13 amino acids. Germline values: CDR1 SGHRS, CDR2 YFSETQ. The CDR3 region has the DNA TGCGCCAGCAGTGGGGAGAACACAGATACGCAGTATTTT. Its translation is CASSGENTDTQYF.

This clonotype was counted only a few times. The V call is TRBV7-9, the J call TRBJ1-4; D gene unclear. From germline, CDR1 is SEHNR and CDR2 FQNEAQ (reference sequence). The CDR3 runs to 14 residues. Trimming left V 7 bases short and J 2 bases short, with 11 bases between. The CDR3, as DNA: TGTGCCAGCACCACCGGGCACACTAATGAAAAACTGTTTTTT. Translation: CASTTGHTNEKLFF.

Only a few counts were recorded for this clonotype. The rearrangement links TRBV15 to TRBJ2-5; D remains unclear. This CDR3 has 15 residues. Germline loops: CDR1 LNHNV, CDR2 YYDKDF (reference sequence). Trimming removed 1 base from V and 4 bases from J, with 13 bases in between. CDR3 sequence reads: CATSRAGWDTETQYF. The DNA of the CDR3 is TGTGCCACCAGCAGAGCTGGGTGGGATACAGAGACCCAGTACTTC.

A few counts support this clonotype. The V call is TRBV6-1, the J call TRBJ2-3; D is possibly TRBD1 (6 bases). Germline CDR1 MNHNS, CDR2 SASEGT. This CDR3 has 14 residues. Trimming cost V 5 bases and J 1 base, with 10 bases left between them. DNA for the CDR3: TGTGCCAGCAGTAAAAGGACAGGCACAGATACGCAGTATTTT. It translates to CASSKRTGTDTQYF.

The gene calls are TRBV28 and TRBJ2-6; no clear D gene. The CDR3 covers 13 residues. Per the germline V gene, CDR1 is MDHEN and CDR2 is SYDVKM. V was trimmed by 8 bases and J by 1 base, leaving 6 bases between them. CDR3 in amino acids: CASLTSGANVLTF. The CDR3, as DNA: TGTGCCAGCCTGACGTCTGGGGCCAACGTCCTGACTTTC.

As DNA, the CDR3 is TGTGCCAGCAGCTTAGCCGGCCAGGGCGTTGCTCAGCCCCAGCATTTT. It encodes CASSLAGQGVAQPQHF. This chain joins TRBV7-8 and TRBJ1-5; D is perhaps TRBD1 (5 bases). The CDR3 has 16 residues. Trimming cost V 0 bases and J 6 bases, with 15 bases left between them. The germline V gene encodes CDR1 SGHVS and CDR2 FQNEAQ.

This rearrangement joins TRBV5-1 to TRBJ2-5; possibly TRBD1 for D (6 bases). The CDR3 extends over 14 amino acids. The V and J ends lost 3 bases and 5 bases respectively, with 14 bases between them. The V gene's germline CDR1 is SGHRS and CDR2 YFSETQ. CDR3 loop: CASSWTVGGETQYF. CDR3 coding DNA: TGCGCCAGCAGCTGGACAGTGGGCGGGGAGACCCAGTACTTC.

This clonotype was counted ten times or more. The DNA for the CDR3 is TGCGCCAGCAGCCACGACTTAGCGCGCCAAGAGACCCAGTACTTC. Translated: CASSHDLARQETQYF. The chain joins TRBV5-1 to TRBJ2-5; TRBD2 is a possible D gene (5 bases). Trimming cost V 4 bases and J 1 base, with 14 bases left between them. The CDR3 loop spans 15 amino acids. CDR1 and CDR2 (germline): SGHRS, YFSETQ.